One sample yielded the 28 T cell receptor beta chains listed below, sequenced in a study of T-cell reconstitution after alpha-beta-depleted transplantation in children. The library targeted TCRbeta and was prepared with unique molecular identifiers. In TCRdb, the PCR reads were re-called with MiXCR into one record per CDR3 protein. The repertoire includes about 980,000 distinct CDR3 sequences, about 29% of them detected once, and about 28% sits in the top ten. This material consisted of PBMCs, mostly from graft donor cells, taken 360 days after TCRalphabeta/CD19-depleted stem cell transplant. The receptors stem from a boy in the first two years of life who had a stem cell transplant for SCID, so the T cells may come from the graft donor.

This sequence joins TRBV6-1 and TRBJ1-4; D gene uncertain. Trimming pared 4 bases from V and 4 bases from J, leaving 10 bases between. The length of the CDR3 is 14 residues. The germline V gene has CDR1 MNHNS and CDR2 SASEGT. The CDR3 DNA is TGTGCCAGCAGTGCGACCAAGGTTAATGAAAAACTGTTTTTT. As protein: CASSATKVNEKLFF.

The chain couples TRBV6-2 or TRBV6-3 to TRBJ2-3, with D perhaps TRBD1 (6 bases). This CDR3 comprises 15 residues. CDR1 MNHEY and CDR2 SVGEGT come from the germline V gene. V lost 5 bases to trimming and J lost 0 bases, with 12 bases between them. The CDR3 region has the DNA TGTGCCAGCAGTCCCTACAGGGCTAGCACAGATACGCAGTATTTT. This encodes CASSPYRASTDTQYF.

The chain is built from TRBV5-1 and TRBJ2-4, with D perhaps matching TRBD1 (6 bases). This CDR3 is 14 amino acids long. Germline V gene sequence: CDR1 SGHRS, CDR2 YFSETQ. Trimming shortened V by 4 bases and J by 4 bases, and 12 bases separated the two germline ends. CDR3 residues: CASSLVGQKNIQYF. Here the CDR3 DNA reads TGCGCCAGCAGCCTTGTCGGACAGAAAAACATTCAGTACTTC.

This clonotype was seen a few times. The V call is TRBV6-1, the J call TRBJ2-7; a possible D gene is TRBD2 (7 bases). CDR3 length: 16 amino acids. V lost 6 bases and J 0 bases, leaving 18 bases between the germline ends. Germline CDR1 reads MNHNS; CDR2 reads SASEGT. CDR3 sequence reads: CASSRMGGASSYEQYF. DNA of the CDR3: TGTGCCAGCAGCCGGATGGGGGGGGCGAGCTCCTACGAGCAGTACTTC.

This clonotype was detected only a few times. CDR3 coding DNA: TGTGCCAGCAGCTTAGACGCGGGGCGGCACGACTACGAGCAGTACTTC. Protein product: CASSLDAGRHDYEQYF. The J gene is TRBJ2-7, the V gene TRBV13; the D gene is possibly TRBD2 (6 bases). This CDR3 region has 16 residues. The germline V gene has CDR1 PRHDT and CDR2 FYEKMQ (reference sequence). Trimming shortened V by 1 base and J by 3 bases, and 16 bases separated the two germline ends. Variable domain in full (rest from reference TRBV13 and TRBJ2-7): AAGVIQSPRHLIKEKRETATLKCYPIPRHDTVYWYQQGPGQDPQFLISFYEKMQSDKGSIPDRFSAQQFSDYHSELNMSSLELGDSALYFCASSLDAGRHDYEQYFGPGTRLTVT.

This clonotype has just a few counts. The chain combines TRBV9 with TRBJ2-1; the match to TRBD1 covers 8 bases. The V gene end was trimmed by 3 bases and the J gene end by 4 bases; junction bases not matched to a gene: 21. Germline CDR1 reads SGDLS; CDR2 reads YYNGEE. This CDR3 is 20 amino acids long. CDR3 sequence reads: CASSEGGAGTGPLRYNEQFF. DNA for the CDR3: TGTGCCAGCAGCGAGGGAGGAGCCGGGACAGGCCCCTTGAGGTACAATGAGCAGTTCTTC. Using reference TRBV9 and TRBJ2-1 for the parts outside the CDR3, the full variable domain is DSGVTQTPKHLITATGQRVTLRCSPRSGDLSVYWYQQSLDQGLQFLIQYYNGEERAKGNILERFSAQQFPDLHSELNLSSLELGDSALYFCASSEGGAGTGPLRYNEQFFGPGTRLTVL.

Only a few counts were recorded for this clonotype. The rearrangement joins TRBV4-3 to TRBJ2-1; 11 positions agree with TRBD2. Per germline, CDR1 LGHNA and CDR2 YSLEER. CDR3 length: 18 residues. Trimming removed 4 bases from V and 0 bases from J; junction bases left unmatched: 8. The CDR3 here is CASSPHSLAGVSYNEQFF. CDR3 in DNA: TGCGCCAGCAGCCCCCACTCACTAGCGGGGGTCTCCTACAATGAGCAGTTCTTC.

V and J are TRBV29-1 and TRBJ2-2; the match to TRBD2 covers 7 bases. The germline V gene encodes CDR1 SQVTM and CDR2 ANQGSEA. The CDR3 contains 17 residues. V trimming: 7 bases; J trimming: 2 bases; junction bases outside the gene matches: 16. CDR3 protein: CSGRFIGGGRNTGELFF. DNA for the CDR3: TGCAGCGGGAGATTTATTGGGGGGGGTAGAAACACCGGGGAGCTGTTTTTT.

This chain joins TRBV11-1 and TRBJ1-4, with D maybe TRBD1 (5 bases). The V gene's germline CDR1 is SGHAT and CDR2 FQDESV (reference sequence). The CDR3 covers 16 residues. Trimming took off 3 bases at V and 4 bases at J, with 15 bases between the two ends. In nucleotides, the CDR3 is TGTGCCAGCAGCTTGGGTTGGGGCCTCATTAATGAAAAACTGTTTTTT. This translates into CASSLGWGLINEKLFF. The complete variable domain, with remaining parts taken from reference TRBV11-1 and TRBJ1-4, reads EAEVAQSPRYKITEKSQAVAFWCDPISGHATLYWYRQILGQGPELLVQFQDESVVDDSQLPKDRFSAERLKGVDSTLKIQPAELGDSAMYLCASSLGWGLINEKLFFGSGTQLSVL.

The genes are TRBV24-1 and TRBJ2-2, with a tentative D call TRBD1 (6 bases). V lost 1 base and J 2 bases, leaving 10 bases between the germline ends. Germline V lookup: CDR1 KGHDR, CDR2 SFDVKD. This CDR3 is 16 amino acids long. The CDR3 reads CATSDFNRANTGELFF. The CDR3 region has the DNA TGTGCCACCAGTGATTTTAACAGGGCTAACACCGGGGAGCTGTTTTTT.

The chain links TRBV5-6 to TRBJ2-7, with 12 bases lining up with TRBD1. V was clipped by 3 bases and J by 7 bases; unmatched bases: 11. The CDR3 consists of 16 residues. CDR1 and CDR2 from the germline V gene are SGHDT and YYEEEE. Written as DNA, the CDR3 is TGTGCCAGCAGCTGGGGGACAGGGGGCGCTCGGTGGGAGCAGTACTTC. It is translated as CASSWGTGGARWEQYF.

V is TRBV12-3 or TRBV12-4 and J is TRBJ1-2; 7 positions agree with TRBD1. The CDR3 loop spans 16 amino acids. J was trimmed by 3 bases and V by 6 bases; bases with no gene match: 13. CDR3 in amino acids: CASRTPIQGRDYGYTF. The CDR3 DNA is TGTGCCAGCAGGACCCCTATACAGGGGAGGGACTATGGCTACACCTTC.

CDR3 coding DNA: TGTGCCACCAGCTCCAACGCACAGGGCGACGAGCAGTACTTC. This translates into CATSSNAQGDEQYF. The V call is TRBV15, the J call TRBJ2-7; perhaps TRBD1 as D (6 bases). Trimming cost V 5 bases and J 5 bases, with 16 bases left between them. Germline V gene sequence: CDR1 LNHNV, CDR2 YYDKDF (reference sequence). The CDR3 totals 14 residues.

The CDR3 DNA is TGTGCCAGCAGCCCGACAGGCAACAGAGATACGCAGTATTTT. This encodes CASSPTGNRDTQYF. This chain joins TRBV27 and TRBJ2-3; possible D gene TRBD1, 6 bases. CDR3 length: 14 residues. Trimming cost V 6 bases and J 5 bases, with 15 bases left between them. Germline V gene data show CDR1 as MNHEY and CDR2 as SMNVEV (reference sequence).

The V and J genes are TRBV7-7 and TRBJ2-5; the match to TRBD1 covers 7 bases. The V segment lost 3 bases and the J segment 4 bases; nucleotides outside the gene matches: 8. The CDR3 runs 15 residues. Germline values: CDR1 SSHAT, CDR2 FNYEAQ (reference sequence). The CDR3 bases are TGTGCCAGCAGCTTGGCGACAGGGAACGGAGAGACCCAGTACTTC. Translating it yields CASSLATGNGETQYF.

This clonotype was found a few times. The J gene is TRBJ2-1, the V gene TRBV12-3 or TRBV12-4; 11 bases agree with TRBD2. The CDR3 totals 16 residues. The junction had 6 bases not matched to a gene; V was cut back by 6 bases and J by 2 bases. For the CDR3, the DNA is TGTGCCAGCAGAAGTCCGGGACTAGCGGCCTACAATGAGCAGTTCTTC. It specifies CASRSPGLAAYNEQFF.

This rearrangement joins TRBV29-1 to TRBJ2-5; 12 nucleotides line up with TRBD1. This CDR3 comprises 14 residues. Unmatched junction bases numbered 7, after V lost 8 bases and J lost 3 bases. Germline V gene lookup returns CDR1 SQVTM and CDR2 ANQGSEA. The CDR3 coding sequence is TGCAGCAGCCGGGACAGGGGGCGAGAAGAGACCCAGTACTTC. Translating it yields CSSRDRGREETQYF.

The chain is built from TRBV28 and TRBJ2-6, with D possibly matching TRBD1 (6 bases). Germline CDR1 reads MDHEN; CDR2 reads SYDVKM. The CDR3 runs 15 residues. V was shortened by 11 bases and J by 0 bases, with 14 bases between the two germline ends. CDR3 nucleotides: TGTGCCGGTTCAACAGGGATCTCTGGGGCCAACGTCCTGACTTTC. It yields the protein CAGSTGISGANVLTF.

A few counts support this clonotype. V usage is TRBV27 and J usage is TRBJ2-7; 9 bases are a match to TRBD1. Unmatched junction bases numbered 14, after V lost 2 bases and J lost 3 bases. CDR1 and CDR2 from the germline V gene are MNHEY and SMNVEV (reference sequence). The CDR3 has 18 amino acids. Here the CDR3 reads CASSLRDREASLLYEQYF. CDR3 DNA sequence: TGTGCCAGCAGTTTAAGGGACAGGGAAGCTTCCCTCCTCTACGAGCAGTACTTC.

J is TRBJ2-7 and V is TRBV7-6, with D perhaps TRBD1 or TRBD2 (5 bases each). With 1 base removed from V and 2 bases from J, the gap between germline ends came to 9 bases. The CDR3 length is 14 residues. Germline CDR1 SGHVS, CDR2 FNYEAQ. CDR3 nucleotide sequence: TGTGCCAGCAGCTTAGGAATGGGGGCCTACGAGCAGTACTTC. This codes for CASSLGMGAYEQYF.

This clonotype was counted between two and nine times. The genes are TRBV12-3 or TRBV12-4 and TRBJ2-3; TRBD2 agrees at 11 bases. Trimming at V came to 0 bases and at J to 5 bases, leaving 7 bases not matched to a gene. The CDR3 loop spans 17 amino acids. CDR3 nucleotides: TGTGCCAGCAGTTTAGCGCGGCTAGCGGGGGGAAAAGATACGCAGTATTTT. Translated: CASSLARLAGGKDTQYF.

The rearrangement uses TRBV20-1 and TRBJ2-7; D not resolved. This CDR3 has 15 amino acids. Per the germline V gene, CDR1 is DFQATT and CDR2 is SNEGSKA (reference sequence). V was clipped by 6 bases and J by 3 bases, with 21 bases between them. This CDR3 is CSAIFSGFRHYEQYF. CDR3 in DNA: TGCAGTGCAATATTTAGTGGATTCCGCCACTACGAGCAGTACTTC.

This clonotype was detected a few times. This chain connects TRBV29-1 to TRBJ2-7; the match to TRBD2 covers 9 bases. The CDR3 is 16 amino acids. Germline assignment: CDR1 SQVTM and CDR2 ANQGSEA. V shed 0 bases and J 2 bases; nucleotides not matched to a gene: 8. CDR3 protein: CSVEDGSGGQTYEQYF. In DNA, the CDR3 is TGCAGCGTTGAAGATGGGAGCGGGGGGCAAACCTACGAGCAGTACTTC.

This clonotype was counted between two and nine times. The rearrangement links TRBV2 to TRBJ2-1; D perhaps matches TRBD2 (5 bases). The CDR3 loop spans 16 amino acids. V was clipped by 2 bases and J by 5 bases, with 16 bases between them. From germline, CDR1 is SNHLY and CDR2 FYNNEI. CDR3 bases: TGTGCCAGCAGTGAATTTTCTGGGGAGACCAACAATGAGCAGTTCTTC. Translated: CASSEFSGETNNEQFF.

This clonotype was recorded a few times. The chain has TRBV20-1 and TRBJ2-6; unclear D gene. CDR3 length: 15 amino acids. Germline V lookup: CDR1 DFQATT, CDR2 SNEGSKA (reference sequence). The germline V and J ends were trimmed by 4 bases and 4 bases, with 14 bases remaining between them. The chain's CDR3 is CSATSERFGANVLTF. For the CDR3, the DNA is TGCAGTGCTACCTCGGAGAGGTTCGGGGCCAACGTCCTGACTTTC.

The rearrangement joins TRBV7-9 to TRBJ1-2; 10 nucleotides line up with TRBD1. V lost 5 bases, J lost 6 bases, and 15 bases stayed unmatched. The germline V gene encodes CDR1 SEHNR and CDR2 FQNEAQ (reference sequence). The CDR3 extends over 17 amino acids. The DNA for the CDR3 is TGTGCCAGCAGCACCCTCTTGCCCCGGGACAGGGGTCATGGCTACACCTTC. Protein sequence: CASSTLLPRDRGHGYTF.

The V gene is TRBV10-2, the J gene TRBJ2-7; 9 bases are a match to TRBD1. V dropped 6 bases and J dropped 4; count of bases not matched to a gene: 10. Germline V gene data show CDR1 as WSHSY and CDR2 as SAAADI. This CDR3 is 15 amino acids long. CDR3 sequence reads: CASRGIGQGPYEQYF. CDR3 DNA: TGCGCCAGCAGGGGGATTGGACAGGGGCCATACGAGCAGTACTTC.

This clonotype was counted between two and nine times. J is TRBJ2-1 and V is TRBV6-1; D possibly matches TRBD1 or TRBD2 (5 bases each). The CDR3 totals 15 residues. With 6 bases removed from V and 2 bases from J, the gap between germline ends came to 14 bases. CDR1 is MNHNS, CDR2 SASEGT, per germline. The CDR3 DNA sequence: TGTGCCAGCAGCCGGTTAGCGACAGCCTACAATGAGCAGTTCTTC. Protein: CASSRLATAYNEQFF.